Following are 21 T cell receptor beta chains from one sample sequenced in a study of blood T cells in healthy people across ages. The second PCR ran roughly 7 to 12 cycles with a sample-barcoded 5' primer and J-beta primers. TCRdb passed the 5' RACE reads through MiXCR, listing each CDR3 protein once. The table lists approximately 690,000 distinct CDR3 sequences, 40% to 45% of them singletons. Sequencing was performed on blood. All receptors come from an elderly man in good health.

In regard to this clonotype: A read error may account for a junction end that differs from germline. The chain uses TRBV6-6 and TRBJ2-7; 7 bases are a match to TRBD2. The V gene's germline CDR1 is MNHNY and CDR2 SVGAGI (reference sequence). The CDR3 loop spans 14 amino acids. The CDR3 sequence is CASSYSSGVYEQYF. CDR3 DNA: TGTGCCAGCAGCTACTCTAGCGGAGTCTACGAGCAGTACTTC.

This clonotype was counted ten times or more. J is TRBJ2-7 and V is TRBV7-2; TRBD1 might be the D (5 bases). The germline gives CDR1 SGHTA, CDR2 FQGNSA. Trimming removed 5 bases from V and 5 bases from J, with 16 bases in between. The CDR3 contains 14 residues. The CDR3 spells CASSSTGRSNEQYF. DNA of the CDR3: TGTGCCAGCAGCAGCACAGGTCGGTCTAACGAGCAGTACTTC.

This clonotype was picked up a small number of times. V is TRBV20-1 and J is TRBJ2-1; 11 bases fit TRBD2. There are 13 residues in the CDR3. Losses at the gene ends were 6 bases for V and 15 bases for J; bases not matched to a gene: 13. CDR1 and CDR2 (germline): DFQATT, SNEGSKA (reference sequence). In nucleotides, the CDR3 is TGCAGTGCCACTGGGACTAGCGGAGCCCATAGGTTCTTC. It translates to CSATGTSGAHRFF.

V and J are TRBV10-3 and TRBJ2-3; D unresolved. From germline, CDR1 is ENHRY and CDR2 SYGVKD. Between the trimmed V and J ends, which lost 4 bases and 2 bases, there was a span of 10 bases. This CDR3 region has 14 residues. DNA for the CDR3: TGTGCCATCAGTGCAGGTGGAGACACAGATACGCAGTATTTT. Translated, it gives CAISAGGDTDTQYF.

This clonotype has just one count. At one of its ends the junction is not consistent with the germline gene, which may arise from a read error. This chain connects TRBV7-9 to TRBJ2-4; 13 bases line up with TRBD2. The CDR3 has 14 amino acids. From germline, CDR1 is SEHNR and CDR2 FQNEAQ (reference sequence). The CDR3, as DNA: TGTACCAGCAGCCCCGGACTAGCGGGGGAGGGCGTGTACTTT. Translation: CTSSPGLAGEGVYF.

J is TRBJ2-7 and V is TRBV11-2; D gene uncertain. Between the trimmed V and J ends, which lost 5 bases and 7 bases, there was a span of 15 bases. The CDR3 covers 13 residues. Germline lookup yields CDR1 SGHAT and CDR2 FQNNGV. The CDR3 region is CASSTSPSDEQYF. CDR3 nucleotides: TGTGCCAGCAGCACCTCCCCCTCGGATGAGCAGTACTTC.

This chain joins TRBV5-6 and TRBJ2-3, with no clear D. From germline, CDR1 is SGHDT and CDR2 YYEEEE. The CDR3 loop spans 15 amino acids. Trimming cost V 0 bases and J 2 bases, with 10 bases left between them. The CDR3 sequence: CASSLGYTTTDTQYF. The CDR3 bases are TGTGCCAGCAGCTTGGGCTACACGACCACAGATACGCAGTATTTT.

This clonotype was counted at least ten times. The J gene is TRBJ2-5, the V gene TRBV15; 8 bases line up with TRBD2. The germline gives CDR1 LNHNV, CDR2 YYDKDF (reference sequence). J lost 2 bases, V lost 0 bases, and 5 bases had no gene match. This CDR3 has 16 residues. CDR3 sequence reads: CATSRESGGGQETQYF. CDR3 nucleotides: TGTGCCACCAGCAGAGAAAGCGGGGGTGGACAAGAGACCCAGTACTTC.

With respect to this clonotype: Possible read error: a much larger clone is one base away. The CDR3 DNA sequence: TGTGCCGGAGGGACAGGGGAGAGGGACGAGCAGTACTTC. Translation: CAGGTGERDEQYF. This sequence joins TRBV28 and TRBJ2-5, with 10 positions matching TRBD1. The J call may be in error: the DNA end matches TRBJ2-7 better. This CDR3 has 13 residues. Germline values: CDR1 MDHEN, CDR2 SYDVKM.

The genes are TRBV20-1 and TRBJ2-7, with TRBD2 as a possible D gene (6 bases). The CDR3 totals 15 residues. Trimming cost V 6 bases and J 2 bases, with 20 bases left between them. Germline V lookup: CDR1 DFQATT, CDR2 SNEGSKA (reference sequence). The CDR3 DNA sequence: TGCAGTGCGCAAACGGGGCTAGCGAACACCTACGAGCAGTACTTC. It translates to CSAQTGLANTYEQYF.

This chain uses TRBV20-1 with TRBJ2-2; 9 nucleotides match TRBD2. CDR3 length: 19 residues. Trimming cost V 6 bases and J 5 bases; bases outside gene matches: 22. CDR1 is DFQATT and CDR2 is SNEGSKA in the germline V gene (reference sequence). In DNA, the CDR3 is TGCAGTGCGCGGGACAGCAGCTGGAGTAGCGGGGGTGGGACCGGGGAGCTGTTTTTT. Amino acids: CSARDSSWSSGGGTGELFF.

This clonotype was detected ten times or more. The V call is TRBV5-1, the J call TRBJ2-1, with 15 bases matching TRBD2. V lost 4 bases, J lost 10 bases, and 9 bases stayed unmatched. The CDR3 loop spans 16 amino acids. Germline values: CDR1 SGHRS, CDR2 YFSETQ. CDR3 in amino acids: CASSLRTSGGAGEQFF. The CDR3 DNA reads as TGCGCCAGCAGCCTACGGACTAGCGGGGGGGCGGGCGAGCAGTTCTTC.

By frequency in the sample, this clonotype is medium-sized. This sequence may be a read error, since a much larger clone differs from it by one base. This chain joins TRBV11-2 and TRBJ1-1, with a weak D call TRBD1 (5 bases). Germline V CDR1 and CDR2: SGHAT, FQNNGV. Between the trimmed V and J ends, which lost 4 bases and 5 bases, there was a span of 11 bases. CDR3 length: 13 amino acids. The CDR3 protein is CASSWEGHTEAFF. CDR3 bases: TGTGCCAGCAGCTGGGAGGGGCATACTGAAGCTTTCTTT.

This clonotype has just a few counts. The rearrangement uses TRBV7-2 and TRBJ2-7; D unresolved. Trimming left V 5 bases short and J 4 bases short, with 12 bases between. The CDR3 runs to 13 residues. CDR1 SGHTA and CDR2 FQGNSA come from the germline V gene. The CDR3 DNA reads TGTGCCAGCAGCACTCCGGAGAGGTACGAGCAGTACTTC. The encoded protein is CASSTPERYEQYF.

The rearrangement joins TRBV20-1 to TRBJ1-5, with TRBD1 as a possible D gene (6 bases). The V gene lost 2 bases and the J gene lost 5 bases, with 16 bases spanning the gap. Germline CDR1 DFQATT, CDR2 SNEGSKA (reference sequence). This CDR3 has 15 residues. This CDR3 reads CSARISGVRDQPQHF. In DNA form, the CDR3 reads TGCAGTGCTAGAATCTCAGGGGTGAGGGATCAGCCCCAGCATTTT.

V is TRBV6-2 or TRBV6-3 and J is TRBJ2-7; D may be TRBD2 (6 bases). The CDR3 contains 17 residues. V lost 5 bases and J 2 bases, leaving 22 bases between the germline ends. The V gene's germline CDR1 is MNHEY and CDR2 SVGEGT. CDR3 protein: CASSAPGGPGPTYEQYF. The DNA for the CDR3 is TGTGCCAGCAGTGCCCCCGGGGGTCCTGGGCCGACCTACGAGCAGTACTTC.

Points on this clonotype: Just one base apart from a much larger clone, this may be a read error. Because the CDR3 is missing its conserved closing phenylalanine or tryptophan, this is likely a read error. The chain employs TRBV28 and TRBJ2-1; 11 positions match TRBD2. Germline trimming cut 5 bases from V and 3 bases from J; bases unmatched to any gene: 6. This CDR3 has 16 residues. Germline V gene data show CDR1 as MDHEN and CDR2 as SYDVKM. The CDR3 nucleotides are TGTGCCAGCAGTCAACCTAGCGGGAGGAGCTACAATGAGCAGTTCTTA. Its translation: CASSQPSGRSYNEQFL.

The chain has TRBV12-5 and TRBJ2-5, with 7 bases identical to TRBD1. CDR1 is LGHNT, CDR2 FRNRAP, per germline. This CDR3 has 14 amino acids. V lost 1 base to trimming and J lost 11 bases; unmatched junction nucleotides: 10. The CDR3 nucleotides read TGTGCTAGTGGTTTGGCTACAGGGGTCGGAGAGCAGTACTTC. This sequence encodes CASGLATGVGEQYF. The full variable domain, in which reference TRBV12-5 and TRBJ2-5 provide the parts outside the CDR3, is DARVTQTPRHKVTEMGQEVTMRCQPILGHNTVFWYRQTMMQGLELLAYFRNRAPLDDSGMPKDRFSAEMPDATLATLKIQPSEPRDSAVYFCASGLATGVGEQYFGPGTRLLVL.

The V call is TRBV29-1, the J call TRBJ1-3; TRBD1 might be the D (5 bases). The CDR3 runs 13 residues. Looked up from germline, CDR1 is SQVTM and CDR2 is ANQGSEA. Trimming shortened V by 6 bases and J by 4 bases, and 13 bases separated the two germline ends. The CDR3 is CSVAGTQGNTIYF. CDR3 nucleotides: TGCAGCGTCGCCGGGACGCAAGGAAACACCATATATTTT.

This clonotype has more than one count but fewer than ten. The chain carries TRBV7-2 and TRBJ1-3; 11 bases agree with TRBD1. Trimming removed 4 bases from V and 8 bases from J; junction bases left unmatched: 7. Germline loops: CDR1 SGHTA, CDR2 FQGNSA. This CDR3 is 15 amino acids long. CDR3 in amino acids: CASSSRPGQGDTIYF. The CDR3 nucleotides read TGTGCCAGCAGCTCAAGACCGGGACAGGGGGACACCATATATTTT. The full variable domain, rest sourced from reference TRBV7-2 and TRBJ1-3, is GAGVSQSPSNKVTEKGKDVELRCDPISGHTALYWYRQSLGQGLEFLIYFQGNSAPDKSGLPSDRFSAERTGGSVSTLTIQRTQQEDSAVYLCASSSRPGQGDTIYFGEGSWLTVV.

This sequence joins TRBV29-1 and TRBJ1-2, with unresolved D. This CDR3 has 12 amino acids. Deletions cut 1 base from V and 8 bases from J, with 11 bases between. Per the germline V gene, CDR1 is SQVTM and CDR2 is ANQGSEA. This CDR3 reads CSVEGPTGGYTF. CDR3 DNA: TGCAGCGTTGAAGGTCCCACGGGAGGCTACACCTTC. Filled out from reference TRBV29-1 and TRBJ1-2, the complete variable domain reads SAVISQKPSRDICQRGTSLTIQCQVDSQVTMMFWYRQQPGQSLTLIATANQGSEATYESGFVIDKFPISRPNLTFSTLTVSNMSPEDSSIYLCSVEGPTGGYTFGSGTRLTVV.